Below, one TCR beta chain is given with its context. This clonotype was counted at least ten times. What antigen it recognizes has not been identified. No quality values exist for individual bases; no much larger clone is one base distant. The data belong to a study of T-cell reconstitution after alpha-beta-depleted transplantation in children (dated by TCRdb to the mid-2010s). About the investigation overall: Using TCR repertoire profiling, the study followed T-cell immune reconstitution in a quantitative way in children after TCRalphabeta/CD19-depleted allogeneic hematopoietic cell transplantation.

Here is what the overall study found, with its caveats: In some patients, high TCRbeta diversity at day 60 was attributed to recipient T cells and intrathymic progenitors that had survived conditioning. Apparently early alphabetaT-cell count recovery about two months after transplant reportedly relied on only several hundred rapidly expanded clones derived from non-depleted graft cells. Over subsequent months, a decline in hyperexpanded clone frequencies was noted, and after one year, T-cell counts and TCRbeta diversity were mostly ascribed to newly produced T cells.

Libraries came from PCR. The reads were generated on an Illumina HiSeq 2500. TCR library preparation used molecular barcoding, with unique molecular identifiers applied to normalize quantification of the TCRbeta repertoire. The public reads were quality trimmed at Q25 with fastp and then assembled into clones with MiXCR by TCRdb, keeping productive beta chains. Rows with one shared CDR3 protein collapse into an entry with the most common genes and DNA. Within this sample are roughly 240,000 distinct CDR3 sequences, with around 7.5% of them counted one time only. Of the sample, 6.3% falls within the top ten clones. CDR1 is given as SGHTA and CDR2 as FQGNSA, both from the germline V gene. Trimming leaves V shorter by 6 bases and J shorter by 7 bases, with the junction holding 7 bases beyond the gene matches. Its CDR3 holds 13 amino acids, cysteine through phenylalanine. Only CDR3 DNA is held: 39 bases, read in frame from base 1.

This sample's treatment or condition label indicates: allogeneic hematopoietic cell transplantation with graft depleted of TCRalphabeta T cells and CD19 B cells. Transplant recipients were children who received TCRalphabeta/CD19-depleted allogeneic hematopoietic cell grafts. The sample consisted of PBMCs, mostly from graft donor cells, taken 180 days after TCRalphabeta/CD19-depleted stem cell transplant. The V gene is TRBV7-2 and the J gene is TRBJ1-2, with 8 middle bases fitting TRBD1. This TCR was recovered from a male patient younger than 18 who had a stem cell transplant for acute lymphoblastic leukemia, so the T cells may come from the graft donor. At the DNA level, the sequence is TGTGCCAGCAGTCCGGACAGGGATATTGGCTACACCTTC. This yields the protein CASSPDRDIGYTF.